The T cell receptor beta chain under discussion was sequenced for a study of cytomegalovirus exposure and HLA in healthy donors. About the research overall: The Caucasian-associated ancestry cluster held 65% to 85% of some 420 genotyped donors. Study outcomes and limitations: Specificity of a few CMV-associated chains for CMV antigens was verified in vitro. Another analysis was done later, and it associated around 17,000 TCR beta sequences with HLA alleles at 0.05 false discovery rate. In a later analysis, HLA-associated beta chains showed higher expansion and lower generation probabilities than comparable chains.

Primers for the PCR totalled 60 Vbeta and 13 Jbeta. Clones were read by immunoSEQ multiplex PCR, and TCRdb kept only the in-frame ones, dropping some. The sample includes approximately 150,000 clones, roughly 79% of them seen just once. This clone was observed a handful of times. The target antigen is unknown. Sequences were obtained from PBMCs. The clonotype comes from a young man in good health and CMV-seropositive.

The CDR3 reads CASSEIGQPQHF. The CDR3 DNA sequence: TGCGCCAGCAGTGAGATCGGTCAGCCCCAGCATTTT. The J gene is TRBJ1-5, the V gene TRBV10-1; D remains ambiguous. V lost 2 bases and J 6 bases, leaving 5 bases between the germline ends. This CDR3 is 12 amino acids long. Per the germline V gene, CDR1 is WNHNN and CDR2 is SYGVQD (reference sequence).